This TCR beta chain was sequenced for a study of breast tumors, draining lymph nodes, adjacent tissues. Germline V lookup: CDR1 SQVTM, CDR2 ANQGSEA. Trimming cost V 7 bases and J 6 bases, with 12 bases left between them. The CDR3 sequence is 11 residues long. This clonotype was recorded a few times. The antigen remains unidentified. Breast cancer patients provided tissue from their axillary draining lymph nodes. Overall study results and limits: Findings are consistent with lymph node origin and intratumoral expansion of most tumor T cells.

In TCRdb, the multiplex PCR reads were re-called with MiXCR into one record per CDR3 protein. The sample lists about 180,000 distinct CDR3 sequences; roughly 30% were seen once. The J gene is TRBJ1-2, the V gene TRBV29-1; D perhaps matches TRBD1 (6 bases). Sequenced material: axillary lymph node tissue. The clonotype comes from a female donor with breast cancer. Some clones in this sample may be carry-over from other donors' samples. The CDR3 loop is CSGENRDGYTF. The CDR3 DNA follows: TGCAGCGGGGAAAACAGGGATGGCTACACCTTC.